One TCR beta chain is described in this entry. What it binds is not known. These data come from a study of cytomegalovirus exposure and HLA in healthy donors. Study summary: Falling in the Caucasian-associated ancestry cluster were approximately 86% of some 400 genotyped donors.

PCR used 60 Vbeta primers and 13 Jbeta primers. The protocol was immunoSEQ multiplex PCR, while the TCRdb copy is restricted to in-frame clones and leaves out a portion. The table shows around 150,000 clones, with roughly 85% occurring only once. CDR3 length: 16 residues. Germline assignment: CDR1 SGHTA and CDR2 FQGNSA. V gave up 1 base and J gave up 9 bases; unmatched junction bases: 4. Study findings and constraints: According to a later analysis, most TCR beta chains associated with CMV appeared HLA-restricted. Most TCR sequences were rare, but some public TCRs occurred in many donors.

The TCR sequence derives from a young woman in good health and CMV-seronegative. Sample: PBMCs. The rearrangement links TRBV7-2 to TRBJ1-6; 12 nucleotides match TRBD1. For the CDR3, the DNA is TGTGCCAGCAGCTTAGGGGGACAGGGGGCGGGTTCACCCCTCCACTTT. Translation gives CASSLGGQGAGSPLHF.